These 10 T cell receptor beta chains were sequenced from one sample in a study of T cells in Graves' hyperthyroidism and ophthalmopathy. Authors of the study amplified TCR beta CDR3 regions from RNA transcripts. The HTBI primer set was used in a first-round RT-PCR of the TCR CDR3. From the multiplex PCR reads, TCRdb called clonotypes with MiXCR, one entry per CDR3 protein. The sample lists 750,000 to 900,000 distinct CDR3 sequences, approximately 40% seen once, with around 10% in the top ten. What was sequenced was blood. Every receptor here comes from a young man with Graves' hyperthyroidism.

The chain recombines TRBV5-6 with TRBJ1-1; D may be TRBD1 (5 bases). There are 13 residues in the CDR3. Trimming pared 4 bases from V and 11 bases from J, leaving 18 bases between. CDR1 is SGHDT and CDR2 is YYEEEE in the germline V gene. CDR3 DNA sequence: TGTGCCAGCAGCCCCGACAAGTCGAGGGGTGCTTTCTTT. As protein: CASSPDKSRGAFF.

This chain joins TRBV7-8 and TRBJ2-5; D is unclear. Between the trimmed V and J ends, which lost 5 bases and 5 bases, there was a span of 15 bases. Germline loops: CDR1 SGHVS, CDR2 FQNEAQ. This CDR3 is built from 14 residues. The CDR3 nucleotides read TGTGCCAGCAGCCCCCTCAGGATGATCGAGACCCAGTACTTC. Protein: CASSPLRMIETQYF.

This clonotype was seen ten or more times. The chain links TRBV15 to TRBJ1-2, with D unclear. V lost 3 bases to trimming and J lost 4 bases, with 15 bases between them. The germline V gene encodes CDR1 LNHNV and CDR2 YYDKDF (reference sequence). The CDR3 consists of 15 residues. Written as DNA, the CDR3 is TGTGCCACCAGCAGTGAGGTAATGGCTTCCTATGGCTACACCTTC. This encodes CATSSEVMASYGYTF.

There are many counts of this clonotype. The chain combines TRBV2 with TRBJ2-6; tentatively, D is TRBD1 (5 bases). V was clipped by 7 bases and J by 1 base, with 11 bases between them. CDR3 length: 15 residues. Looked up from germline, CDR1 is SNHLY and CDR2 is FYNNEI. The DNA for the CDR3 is TGTGCCAGCATTGCATCAGGGTCTGGGGCCAACGTCCTGACTTTC. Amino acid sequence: CASIASGSGANVLTF.

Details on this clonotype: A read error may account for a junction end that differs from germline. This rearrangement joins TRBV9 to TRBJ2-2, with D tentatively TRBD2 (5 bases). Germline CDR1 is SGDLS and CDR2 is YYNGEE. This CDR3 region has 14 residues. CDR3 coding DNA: TGTGCCAGCAGCGTAGAGGGTTACACCGGGGAGCTGTACTTC. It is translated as CASSVEGYTGELYF.

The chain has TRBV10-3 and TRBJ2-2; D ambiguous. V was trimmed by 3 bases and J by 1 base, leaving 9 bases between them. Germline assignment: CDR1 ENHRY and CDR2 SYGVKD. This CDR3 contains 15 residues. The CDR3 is CAISDMTMNTGELFF. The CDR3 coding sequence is TGTGCCATCAGTGATATGACAATGAACACCGGGGAGCTGTTTTTT.

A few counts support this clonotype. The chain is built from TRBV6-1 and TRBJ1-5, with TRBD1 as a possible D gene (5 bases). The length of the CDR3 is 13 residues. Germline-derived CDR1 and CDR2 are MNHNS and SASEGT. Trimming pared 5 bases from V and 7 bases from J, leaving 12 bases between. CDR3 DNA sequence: TGTGCCAGCAGTTACGGGGGAAAACAGCCCCAGCATTTT. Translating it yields CASSYGGKQPQHF.

CDR3 in amino acids: CACIDPTYEQYF. The CDR3 DNA sequence: TGTGCCTGCATCGATCCCACCTACGAGCAGTACTTC. The chain couples TRBV30 to TRBJ2-7; D is ambiguous. CDR1 is GTSNPN, CDR2 SVGIG, per germline (reference sequence). Deletions cut 6 bases from V and 2 bases from J, with 11 bases between. This CDR3 region has 12 residues.

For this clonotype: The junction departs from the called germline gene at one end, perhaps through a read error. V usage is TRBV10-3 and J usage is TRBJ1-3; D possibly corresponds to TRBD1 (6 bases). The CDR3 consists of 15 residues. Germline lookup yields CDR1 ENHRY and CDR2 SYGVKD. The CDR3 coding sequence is TGTGCCAGCAGTTATGTGGGGGGCCCTGGAAACACCATATATTTT. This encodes CASSYVGGPGNTIYF.

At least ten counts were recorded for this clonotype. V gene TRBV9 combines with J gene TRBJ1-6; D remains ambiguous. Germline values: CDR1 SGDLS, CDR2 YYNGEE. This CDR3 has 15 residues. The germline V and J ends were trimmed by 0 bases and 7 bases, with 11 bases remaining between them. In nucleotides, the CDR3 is TGTGCCAGCAGCGTAGGAGGGAGAGTCAATTCACCCCTCCACTTT. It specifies CASSVGGRVNSPLHF.